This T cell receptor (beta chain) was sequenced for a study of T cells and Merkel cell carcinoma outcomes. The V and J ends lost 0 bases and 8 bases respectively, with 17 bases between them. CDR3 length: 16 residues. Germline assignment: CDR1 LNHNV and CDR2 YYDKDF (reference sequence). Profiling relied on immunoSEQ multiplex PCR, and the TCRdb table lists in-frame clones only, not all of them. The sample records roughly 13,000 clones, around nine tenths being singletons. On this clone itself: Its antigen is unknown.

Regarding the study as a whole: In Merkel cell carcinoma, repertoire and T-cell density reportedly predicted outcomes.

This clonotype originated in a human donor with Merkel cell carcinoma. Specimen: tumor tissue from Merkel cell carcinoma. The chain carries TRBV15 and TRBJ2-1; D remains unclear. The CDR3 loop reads CATSREVVYLRHEQFF. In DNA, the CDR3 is TGTGCCACCAGCAGAGAGGTTGTATATCTGAGGCATGAGCAGTTCTTC. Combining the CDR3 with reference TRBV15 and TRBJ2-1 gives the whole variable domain DAMVIQNPRYQVTQFGKPVTLSCSQTLNHNVMYWYQQKSSQAPKLLFHYYDKDFNNEADTPDNFQSRRPNTSFCFLDIRSPGLGDTAMYLCATSREVVYLRHEQFFGPGTRLTVL.